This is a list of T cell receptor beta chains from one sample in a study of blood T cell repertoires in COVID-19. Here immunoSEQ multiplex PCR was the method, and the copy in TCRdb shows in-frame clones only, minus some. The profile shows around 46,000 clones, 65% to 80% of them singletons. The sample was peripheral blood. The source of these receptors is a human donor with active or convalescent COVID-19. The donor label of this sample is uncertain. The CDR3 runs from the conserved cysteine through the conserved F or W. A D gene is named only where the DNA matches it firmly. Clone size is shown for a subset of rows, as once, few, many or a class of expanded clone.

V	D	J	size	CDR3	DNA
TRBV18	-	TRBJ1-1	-	CASSVTAGQAEAFF	TGTGCCAGCTCGGTAACCGCGGGCCAGGCTGAAGCTTTCTTT
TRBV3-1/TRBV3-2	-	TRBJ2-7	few	CASSQGTRTYEQYF	TGTGCCAGCAGCCAAGGGACACGTACCTACGAGCAGTACTTC
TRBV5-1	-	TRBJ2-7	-	CASSPRGGGSYEQYF	TGCGCCAGCAGCCCCAGGGGTGGCGGATCCTACGAGCAGTACTTC
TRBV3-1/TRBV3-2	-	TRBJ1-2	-	CASSLLGGEGYTF	TGTGCCAGCAGCCTTCTCGGGGGAGAGGGCTACACCTTC
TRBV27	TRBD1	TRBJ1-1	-	CASRRQGRMTEAFF	TGTGCCAGCAGAAGACAGGGGAGAATGACTGAAGCTTTCTTT
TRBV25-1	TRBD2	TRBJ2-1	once	CASSVAGNRVVGQFF	TGTGCCAGCAGCGTAGCGGGGAATCGCGTCGTCGGGCAGTTCTTC
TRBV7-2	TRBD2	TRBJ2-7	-	CASSLTWGTSISYEQYF	TGTGCCAGCAGCTTGACCTGGGGGACTAGTATCTCCTACGAGCAGTACTTC
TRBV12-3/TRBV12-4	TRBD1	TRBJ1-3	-	CASDRAAGNTIYF	TGTGCCAGCGACAGGGCGGCAGGAAACACCATATATTTT
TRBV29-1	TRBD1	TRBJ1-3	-	CSVGRGIDRVSGNTIYF	TGCAGCGTTGGCAGGGGGATTGACAGAGTCTCTGGAAACACCATATATTTT
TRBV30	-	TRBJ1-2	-	CARGTTRGYTF	TGTGCCCGAGGGACAACGCGTGGCTACACCTTC
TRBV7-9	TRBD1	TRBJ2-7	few	CASSFGQGEGSEQYF	TGTGCCAGCAGCTTCGGACAGGGAGAAGGGTCCGAGCAGTACTTC
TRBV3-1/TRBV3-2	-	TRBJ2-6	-	CASSQDRGANVLTF	TGTGCCAGCAGCCAAGACAGGGGGGCCAACGTCCTGACTTTC
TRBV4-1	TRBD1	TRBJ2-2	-	CASSQRSPNRGANTGELFF	TGCGCCAGCAGCCAACGTAGCCCGAACAGGGGCGCGAACACCGGGGAGCTGTTTTTT
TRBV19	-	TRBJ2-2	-	CASSTGQNTGELFF	TGTGCCAGTAGTACCGGACAGAACACCGGGGAGCTGTTTTTT
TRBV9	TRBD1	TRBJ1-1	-	CASSETGGSFVNTEAFF	TGTGCCAGCAGCGAGACAGGGGGCAGTTTTGTGAACACTGAAGCTTTCTTT
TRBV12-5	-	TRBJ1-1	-	CASGLTGSNTEAFF	TGTGCTAGTGGTTTGACAGGGTCCAACACTGAAGCTTTCTTT
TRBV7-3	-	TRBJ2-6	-	CASSYRGGGANVLTF	TGTGCCAGCAGCTACAGGGGAGGTGGGGCCAACGTCCTGACTTTC
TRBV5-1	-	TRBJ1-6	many	CASSSGGGGGSPLHF	TGCGCCAGCAGCAGCGGAGGAGGCGGGGGCTCACCCCTCCACTTT
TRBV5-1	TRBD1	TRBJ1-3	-	CASSETGAAGNTIYF	TGCGCCAGCAGCGAGACAGGGGCCGCTGGAAACACCATATATTTT
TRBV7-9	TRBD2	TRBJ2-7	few	CASGRGNEQYF	TGTGCCAGCGGGAGGGGAAACGAGCAGTACTTC
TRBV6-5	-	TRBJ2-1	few	CASSYYRDNEQFF	TGTGCCAGCAGCTACTACAGGGACAATGAGCAGTTCTTC
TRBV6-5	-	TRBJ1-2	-	CASSSTVNGYTF	TGTGCCAGCAGTAGTACGGTGAATGGCTACACCTTC
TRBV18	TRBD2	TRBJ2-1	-	CASSPSGSGRVYNEQFF	TGTGCCAGCTCACCCTCCGGAAGCGGGAGAGTCTACAATGAGCAGTTCTTC
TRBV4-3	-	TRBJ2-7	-	CASSQDLAGGKGEQYF	TGCGCCAGCAGCCAAGACTTGGCAGGGGGGAAGGGCGAGCAGTACTTC
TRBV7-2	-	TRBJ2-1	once	CASSLGGTIYNEQFF	TGTGCCAGCAGCTTAGGCGGGACGATCTACAATGAGCAGTTCTTC
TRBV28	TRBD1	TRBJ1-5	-	CASSLLTGTGAGQPQHF	TGTGCCAGCAGTTTACTCACCGGGACAGGCGCCGGTCAGCCCCAGCATTTT
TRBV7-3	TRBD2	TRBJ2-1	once	CASSPPGLAGGLAFF	TGTGCCAGCAGCCCGCCGGGACTAGCGGGAGGGTTGGCGTTCTTC
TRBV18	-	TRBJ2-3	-	CASSPPRTDTQYF	TGTGCCAGCTCACCTCCCAGAACAGATACGCAGTATTTT
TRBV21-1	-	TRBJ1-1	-	CASSKDIRRSEAFF	TGTGCCAGCAGCAAAGATATTCGGCGGTCTGAAGCTTTCTTT
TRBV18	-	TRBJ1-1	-	CASSPAGRGGNTEAFF	TGTGCCAGCTCACCAGCGGGGCGGGGCGGCAACACTGAAGCTTTCTTT
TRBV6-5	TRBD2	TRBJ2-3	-	CASNLRGTSGSTQYF	TGTGCCAGCAACCTTCGGGGGACTAGCGGGAGCACGCAGTATTTT
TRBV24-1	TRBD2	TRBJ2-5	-	CATSDPGGLQETQYF	TGTGCCACCAGTGACCCGGGAGGACTACAAGAGACCCAGTACTTC
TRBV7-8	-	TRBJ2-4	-	CASSSHSVHIQYF	TGTGCAAGCAGTAGTCACTCGGTGCACATTCAGTACTTC
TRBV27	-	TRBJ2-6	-	CASSPPGANVLTF	TGTGCCAGCAGCCCTCCTGGGGCCAACGTCCTGACTTTC
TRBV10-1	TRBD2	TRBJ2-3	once	CASASGRGADTQYF	TGCGCCAGCGCTAGCGGGAGGGGCGCAGATACGCAGTATTTT
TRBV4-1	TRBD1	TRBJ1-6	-	CASSRGQGDNSPLHF	TGCGCCAGCAGCCGAGGACAGGGAGATAATTCACCCCTCCACTTT
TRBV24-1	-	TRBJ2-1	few	CATSSGTLYNEQFF	TGTGCCACCAGTAGCGGGACACTTTACAATGAGCAGTTCTTC
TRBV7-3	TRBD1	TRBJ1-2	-	CASSSGQNYGYTF	TGTGCCAGCAGCTCGGGACAGAACTATGGCTACACCTTC
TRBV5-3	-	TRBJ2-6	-	CARRGTVVNKSGQRPDF	TGTGCCAGACGGGGGACAGTGGTGAACAAGTCGGGCCAACGTCCTGACTTC